Listed below are T cell receptor beta chains from one sample, sequenced in a study of molecular identifiers for immune sequencing clone quantification. TCRdb passed the PCR reads through MiXCR, listing each CDR3 protein once. The sample yields 400,000 to 600,000 distinct CDR3 sequences, 25% seen once. The sample was naive CD8+ T cells from blood, with Jurkat cell RNA spiked in. Every receptor here comes from a human donor in good health. Some libraries in this study had Jurkat cell RNA spiked in. Each CDR3 is given with its conserved first and last residue. The D gene is left open where the match is weak. Size values are once, few and many counts, or a class for expanded clones, and some rows have none.

>NA|TRBJ1-2|TRBV27|TRBD1
CASSLKSNRGYGYTF
TGTGCCAGCAGTTTAAAATCGAACAGGGGGTATGGCTACACCTTC
>NA|TRBJ1-6|TRBV27|NA
CASSSSSRSPLHF
TGTGCCAGCAGTTCATCAAGTCGTTCACCCCTCCACTTT
>NA|TRBJ2-7|TRBV19|TRBD2
CASSIGTSGPEQYF
TGTGCCAGTAGTATTGGGACTAGCGGGCCTGAGCAGTACTTC
>many|TRBJ2-3|TRBV2|NA
CARENTRQDTQYF
TGTGCCAGGGAGAATACAAGACAGGATACGCAGTATTTT
>NA|TRBJ2-7|TRBV19|TRBD1
CASSTNRGEQNF
TGTGCCAGTAGTACCAACAGGGGCGAGCAGAACTTC
>few|TRBJ2-1|TRBV6-5|NA
CVSSYSNLPGDEQFF
TGTGTCAGCAGTTACTCGAACCTACCAGGCGATGAGCAGTTCTTC
>once|TRBJ2-2|TRBV20-1|NA
CSARGQLEDTGELFF
TGCAGTGCTAGAGGACAGCTAGAGGACACCGGGGAGCTGTTTTTT
>many|TRBJ1-2|TRBV5-8|NA
CASSLRHLNTYGYTF
TGTGCCAGCAGTTTACGACATCTTAACACATATGGCTACACCTTC
>many|TRBJ2-7|TRBV28|TRBD2
CASSFRLAGGPGYF
TGTGCCAGCAGTTTCAGGCTAGCGGGAGGCCCCGGGTACTTC
>few|TRBJ1-1|TRBV5-1|NA
CASSLSDSNTEAFF
TGCGCCAGCAGCTTGAGTGACAGTAATACTGAAGCTTTCTTT
>many|TRBJ2-7|TRBV20-1|NA
CSARDRGTLYEQYF
TGCAGTGCTAGAGATCGGGGCACCTTGTACGAGCAGTACTTC
>many|TRBJ1-4|TRBV27|NA
CASSYGFGEKLFF
TGTGCCAGCAGTTACGGTTTTGGGGAAAAACTGTTTTTT
>few|TRBJ1-1|TRBV28|NA
CASSPPRSEAFF
TGTGCCAGCAGTCCCCCCCGGTCTGAAGCTTTCTTT
>few|TRBJ1-2|TRBV27|TRBD1
CASSGTGGDYGYTF
TGTGCCAGCTCCGGGACAGGGGGCGACTATGGCTACACCTTC
>once|TRBJ2-3|TRBV27|NA
CAGSPWTHGDTQYF
TGTGCCGGCAGTCCGTGGACTCACGGGGATACGCAGTATTTT
>NA|TRBJ1-5|TRBV5-6|TRBD1
CASSTAGTGNQPQQF
TGTGCCAGCAGCACCGCCGGGACAGGGAATCAGCCCCAGCAGTTT